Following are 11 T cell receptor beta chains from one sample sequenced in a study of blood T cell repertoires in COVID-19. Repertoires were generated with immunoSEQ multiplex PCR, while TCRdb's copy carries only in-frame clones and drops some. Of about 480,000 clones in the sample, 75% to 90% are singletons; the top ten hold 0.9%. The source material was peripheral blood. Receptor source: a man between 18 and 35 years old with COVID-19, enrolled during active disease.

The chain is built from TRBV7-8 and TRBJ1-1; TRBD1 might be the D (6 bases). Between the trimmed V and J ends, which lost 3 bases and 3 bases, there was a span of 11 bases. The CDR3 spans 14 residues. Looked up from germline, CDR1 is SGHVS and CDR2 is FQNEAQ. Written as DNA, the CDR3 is TGTGCCAGCAGCTTTCAGGGGTCAGACACTGAAGCTTTCTTT. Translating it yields CASSFQGSDTEAFF.

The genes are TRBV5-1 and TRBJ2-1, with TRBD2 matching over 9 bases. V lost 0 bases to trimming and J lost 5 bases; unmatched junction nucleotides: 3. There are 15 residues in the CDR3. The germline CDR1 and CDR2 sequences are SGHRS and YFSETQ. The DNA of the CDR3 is TGCGCCAGCAGCTTGGTTCTAGCGGGAAACAATGAGCAGTTCTTC. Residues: CASSLVLAGNNEQFF.

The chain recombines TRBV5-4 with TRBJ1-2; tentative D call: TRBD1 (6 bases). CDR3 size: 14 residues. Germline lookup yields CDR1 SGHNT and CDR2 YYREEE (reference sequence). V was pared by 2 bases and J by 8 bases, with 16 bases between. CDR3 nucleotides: TGTGCCAGCAGCTTTTCCAGGGGAACGTCGGGCTACACCTTC. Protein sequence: CASSFSRGTSGYTF.

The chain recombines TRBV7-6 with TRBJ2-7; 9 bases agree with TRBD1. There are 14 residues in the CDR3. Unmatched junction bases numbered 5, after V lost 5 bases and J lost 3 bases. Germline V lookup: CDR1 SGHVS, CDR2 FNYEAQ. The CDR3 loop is CASSPRTGDYEQYF. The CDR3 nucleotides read TGTGCCAGCAGCCCCCGGACAGGGGACTACGAGCAGTACTTC.

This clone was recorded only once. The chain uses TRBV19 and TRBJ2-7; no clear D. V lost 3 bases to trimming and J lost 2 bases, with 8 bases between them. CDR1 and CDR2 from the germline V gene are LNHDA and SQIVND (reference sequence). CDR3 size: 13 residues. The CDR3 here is CASSIGRTYEQYF. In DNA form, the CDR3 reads TGTGCCAGTAGTATTGGTAGAACCTACGAGCAGTACTTC.

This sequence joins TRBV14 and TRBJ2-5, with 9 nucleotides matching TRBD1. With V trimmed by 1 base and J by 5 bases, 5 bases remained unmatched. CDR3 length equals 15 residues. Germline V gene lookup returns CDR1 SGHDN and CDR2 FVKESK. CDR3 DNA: TGTGCCAGCAGCCAAGGACAGGGGGATTGGGAGACCCAGTACTTC. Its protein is CASSQGQGDWETQYF.

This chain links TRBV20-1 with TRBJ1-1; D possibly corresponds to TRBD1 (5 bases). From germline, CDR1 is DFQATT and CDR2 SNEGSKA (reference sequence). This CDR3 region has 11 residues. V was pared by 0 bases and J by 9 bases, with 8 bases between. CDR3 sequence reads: CSARERGKAFF. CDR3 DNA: TGCAGTGCTAGAGAACGGGGGAAAGCTTTCTTT.

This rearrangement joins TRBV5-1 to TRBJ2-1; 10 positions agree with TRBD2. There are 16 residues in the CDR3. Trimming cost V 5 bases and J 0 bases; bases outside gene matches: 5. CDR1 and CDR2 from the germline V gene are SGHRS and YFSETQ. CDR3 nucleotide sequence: TGCGCCAGCAGAGTTACTAGCGGGGACTCCTACAATGAGCAGTTCTTC. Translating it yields CASRVTSGDSYNEQFF.

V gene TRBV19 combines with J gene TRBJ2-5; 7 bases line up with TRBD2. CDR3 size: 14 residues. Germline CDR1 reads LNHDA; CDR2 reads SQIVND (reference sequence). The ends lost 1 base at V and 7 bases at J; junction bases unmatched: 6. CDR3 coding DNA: TGTGCCAGTAGTATAGTTCGGGGGGATGGGACCCAGTACTTC. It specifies CASSIVRGDGTQYF.

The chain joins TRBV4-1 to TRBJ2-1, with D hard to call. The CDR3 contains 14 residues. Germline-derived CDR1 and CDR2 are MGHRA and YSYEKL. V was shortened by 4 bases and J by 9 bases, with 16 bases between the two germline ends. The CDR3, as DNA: TGCGCCAGCAGCCCCCCCTTCCCTGGGCGTGAGCAGTTCTTC. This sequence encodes CASSPPFPGREQFF.

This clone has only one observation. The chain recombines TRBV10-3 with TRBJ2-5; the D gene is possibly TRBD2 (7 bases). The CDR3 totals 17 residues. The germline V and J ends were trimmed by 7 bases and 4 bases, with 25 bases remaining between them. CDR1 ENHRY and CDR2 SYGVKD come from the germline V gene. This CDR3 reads CAITRSSPRGAAETQYF. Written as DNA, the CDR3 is TGTGCCATCACTCGTTCCTCTCCCCGGGGGGCCGCAGAGACCCAGTACTTC.